The 6 T cell receptor beta chains below were found in one sample sequenced in a study of early T cells in non-severe SARS-CoV-2 infection. TCRdb ran MiXCR on the 5' RACE reads and lists one entry per CDR3 protein. The sample carries around 89,000 distinct CDR3 sequences, 14% to 15% recorded once. The sequencing input was whole blood. The receptors were gathered from an adult who was a healthcare worker with PCR-confirmed SARS-CoV-2 infection or an uninfected control (not recorded which).

The genes are TRBV11-2 and TRBJ2-2; 7 bases align to TRBD2. V trimming: 2 bases; J trimming: 11 bases; junction bases outside the gene matches: 5. Germline CDR1 and CDR2: SGHAT and FQNNGV. The length of the CDR3 is 13 residues. The CDR3 region is CASSLSREAELFF. In DNA, the CDR3 is TGTGCCAGCAGCTTATCTCGGGAGGCCGAGCTGTTTTTT.

This rearrangement joins TRBV7-9 to TRBJ1-4; perhaps TRBD1 as D (6 bases). Germline loops: CDR1 SEHNR, CDR2 FQNEAQ (reference sequence). The CDR3 extends over 13 amino acids. The germline V and J ends were trimmed by 5 bases and 11 bases, with 15 bases remaining between them. CDR3 nucleotide sequence: TGTGCCAGCAGCCCCCTAGGGGGGGCTAAACTGTTTTTT. This sequence encodes CASSPLGGAKLFF.

The table lists this clonotype with a few counts. The J gene is TRBJ1-1, the V gene TRBV10-3; D may be TRBD1 (6 bases). The germline V gene has CDR1 ENHRY and CDR2 SYGVKD. V was cut by 3 bases and J by 5 bases, with 7 bases left in between. This CDR3 contains 12 residues. CDR3 protein: CAISEGGTEAFF. CDR3 DNA: TGTGCCATCAGTGAAGGGGGTACTGAAGCTTTCTTT.

The sample holds a few counts of this clonotype. The chain recombines TRBV20-1 with TRBJ2-7, with D tentatively TRBD2 (5 bases). CDR3 length equals 14 residues. CDR1 DFQATT and CDR2 SNEGSKA come from the germline V gene (reference sequence). V lost 4 bases and J lost 2, with 15 bases in between. The CDR3 loop is CSAKSYRDPYEQYV. The CDR3 DNA sequence: TGCAGTGCTAAAAGTTACCGGGATCCCTACGAGCAGTACGTC.

This clonotype was observed a handful of times. The chain has TRBV19 and TRBJ1-3; D gene ambiguous. Trimming left V 7 bases short and J 2 bases short, with 15 bases between. This CDR3 contains 15 residues. Germline CDR1 reads LNHDA; CDR2 reads SQIVND (reference sequence). CDR3 nucleotide sequence: TGTGCCAGTATTAGAAGGGTGGCGACTGGAAACACCATATATTTT. Encoded protein: CASIRRVATGNTIYF.

The chain couples TRBV11-2 to TRBJ2-4, with TRBD1 as a possible D gene (5 bases). The CDR3 spans 14 residues. Trimming took 5 bases from V and 15 from J, leaving 23 bases between them. Germline CDR1 SGHAT, CDR2 FQNNGV. CDR3 residues: CASSPDRDSLLGYF. The CDR3 region has the DNA TGTGCCAGCAGCCCCGACAGAGATTCCCTTCTTGGGTACTTC.